Below are 18 T cell receptor beta chains sequenced from a single sample in a study of blood T cell repertoires in COVID-19. Repertoires were generated with immunoSEQ multiplex PCR, while TCRdb's copy carries only in-frame clones and drops some. This table has about 440,000 clones, around 89% appearing once. The sample consisted of peripheral blood. Every receptor here comes from a woman under 40 with acute or convalescent COVID-19.

The chain joins TRBV28 to TRBJ1-1, with 8 bases lining up with TRBD1. V was pared by 6 bases and J by 1 base, with 4 bases of the junction left unmatched. The CDR3 covers 14 residues. Per germline, CDR1 MDHEN and CDR2 SYDVKM. The CDR3 is CASRQGAENTEAFF. CDR3 DNA sequence: TGTGCCAGCAGGCAGGGGGCCGAGAACACTGAAGCTTTCTTT.

This chain uses TRBV11-2 with TRBJ2-3, with TRBD2 identical over 10 bases. CDR3 size: 17 residues. Germline CDR1 reads SGHAT; CDR2 reads FQNNGV. V dropped 0 bases and J dropped 2; count of bases not matched to a gene: 5. CDR3 bases: TGTGCCAGCAGCTTAGAGAGCGGGGGGGCCGCCACAGATACGCAGTATTTT. It codes for CASSLESGGAATDTQYF.

This rearrangement joins TRBV29-1 to TRBJ2-3; D might be TRBD1 (5 bases). V shed 0 bases and J shed 4 bases, with 11 bases lying between them. Germline CDR1 is SQVTM and CDR2 is ANQGSEA. The CDR3 is 14 residues long. The CDR3 DNA is TGCAGCGTTGAAGATTACTCAGGGCCAGATACGCAGTATTTT. Translation gives CSVEDYSGPDTQYF.

The chain combines TRBV5-4 with TRBJ1-1, with 9 bases matching TRBD1. CDR3 length equals 14 residues. V shed 5 bases, J shed 3 bases, and the junction held 5 bases outside the gene matches. Germline V CDR1 and CDR2: SGHNT, YYREEE (reference sequence). The CDR3 spells CASRPTGGHTEAFF. CDR3 DNA: TGTGCCAGCAGGCCGACAGGGGGGCACACTGAAGCTTTCTTT.

This chain uses TRBV2 with TRBJ1-1, with D unclear. This CDR3 is built from 14 residues. Trimming cost V 8 bases and J 0 bases, with 13 bases left between them. From germline, CDR1 is SNHLY and CDR2 FYNNEI. The CDR3, as DNA: TGTGCCAGCCACGGAGCTGGAATGAACACTGAAGCTTTCTTT. As protein: CASHGAGMNTEAFF.

The chain joins TRBV4-1 to TRBJ2-7; TRBD2 might be the D (5 bases). Trimming removed 1 base from V and 1 base from J, with 14 bases in between. The CDR3 has 16 residues. Germline CDR1 and CDR2: MGHRA and YSYEKL. CDR3: CASSQGLLSGSYEQYF. Written as DNA, the CDR3 is TGCGCCAGCAGCCAAGGATTGCTCAGCGGATCCTACGAGCAGTACTTC.

CDR3 nucleotide sequence: TGTGCCTGGAGTGTCCGTCCACGGTCTTCCTCCTACGAGCAGTACTTC. This translates into CAWSVRPRSSSYEQYF. The rearrangement joins TRBV30 to TRBJ2-7, with D unclear. Trimming removed 0 bases at V and 0 bases at J, with 15 bases between. CDR1 is GTSNPN, CDR2 SVGIG, per germline (reference sequence). The length of the CDR3 is 16 residues.

This clone was detected a few times. The identical CDR3 is also encoded by other nucleotide sequences in the sample. V and J are TRBV9 and TRBJ1-1, with D hard to call. The CDR3 runs to 14 residues. Per the germline V gene, CDR1 is SGDLS and CDR2 is YYNGEE. The ends were cut back, 0 bases at V and 0 bases at J, with 6 bases in the middle. CDR3 region: CASSVGALNTEAFF. In DNA, the CDR3 is TGTGCCAGCAGCGTAGGGGCCCTGAACACTGAAGCTTTCTTT.

This rearrangement joins TRBV29-1 to TRBJ1-1; TRBD1 might be the D (5 bases). V lost 6 bases to trimming and J lost 0 bases, with 20 bases between them. This CDR3 contains 16 residues. The germline gives CDR1 SQVTM, CDR2 ANQGSEA. The CDR3: CSVFASGRELNTEAFF. DNA for the CDR3: TGCAGCGTGTTTGCTTCAGGGAGGGAACTGAACACTGAAGCTTTCTTT.

The V gene is TRBV7-3, the J gene TRBJ2-2; the match to TRBD2 covers 8 bases. Looked up from germline, CDR1 is SGHTA and CDR2 is FQGTGA. The CDR3 consists of 15 residues. Unmatched junction bases numbered 7, after V lost 5 bases and J lost 5 bases. The CDR3 loop reads CASSLERGRTGELFF. The CDR3 coding sequence is TGTGCCAGCAGCCTAGAGCGGGGGCGAACCGGGGAGCTGTTTTTT.

This chain joins TRBV9 and TRBJ1-1; no clear D gene. This CDR3 has 13 amino acids. CDR1 and CDR2 (germline): SGDLS, YYNGEE. Trimming shortened V by 3 bases and J by 0 bases, and 6 bases separated the two germline ends. CDR3: CASSDRVNTEAFF. Written as DNA, the CDR3 is TGTGCCAGCAGCGATCGAGTGAACACTGAAGCTTTCTTT.

J is TRBJ2-4 and V is TRBV28; the D is unclear. This CDR3 comprises 14 residues. Germline V gives CDR1 MDHEN, CDR2 SYDVKM. V was clipped by 6 bases and J by 0 bases, with 9 bases between them. The CDR3 is CASRKRLAKNIQYF. CDR3 sequence (DNA): TGTGCCAGCAGGAAACGACTAGCCAAAAACATTCAGTACTTC.

The chain employs TRBV7-9 and TRBJ2-3; the D gene is possibly TRBD2 (7 bases). Between the trimmed V and J ends, which lost 1 base and 4 bases, there was a span of 18 bases. The CDR3 spans 17 residues. CDR1 and CDR2 from the germline V gene are SEHNR and FQNEAQ (reference sequence). As DNA, the CDR3 is TGTGCCAGCAGCTTAGGTGGGGGAGGGACACACGCAGATACGCAGTATTTT. This codes for CASSLGGGGTHADTQYF.

This clone was observed a single time. V is TRBV21-1 and J is TRBJ2-2; TRBD2, the table's D call, was not compared with the DNA. TRBV21-1 is tagged as a pseudogene. This CDR3 region has 20 residues. CDR3 coding DNA: TGTGCCAGCAGCAAGCCGGGACTAGCGGGGACTACGTACCACACCGGGGAGCTGTTTTTT. Amino acids: CASSKPGLAGTTYHTGELFF.

CDR3 amino acids: CASSQTPFNEKLFF. For the CDR3, the DNA is TGTGCCAGCAGCCAAACACCTTTTAATGAAAAACTGTTTTTT. The chain carries TRBV11-2 and TRBJ1-4; D unclear. CDR1 SGHAT and CDR2 FQNNGV come from the germline V gene. V lost 5 bases and J lost 4, with 11 bases in between. The CDR3 runs 14 residues.

The chain recombines TRBV19 with TRBJ1-1, with D hard to call. CDR1 is LNHDA, CDR2 SQIVND, per germline (reference sequence). There are 14 residues in the CDR3. The V end was cut by 5 bases, the J end by 4 bases, with 14 bases between. CDR3 sequence (DNA): TGTGCCAGTAGTCTGTTCGGTCGGGGCACTGAAGCTTTCTTT. The encoded protein is CASSLFGRGTEAFF.

The V gene is TRBV6-2 or TRBV6-3, the J gene TRBJ2-6; possible D gene TRBD1, 6 bases. Germline V CDR1 and CDR2: MNHEY, SVGEGT. CDR3 size: 17 residues. V dropped 6 bases and J dropped 0 bases, with 15 bases sitting between them. This CDR3 is CASSPRGYSSGANVLTF. CDR3 in DNA: TGTGCCAGCAGCCCTAGGGGGTACAGCTCTGGGGCCAACGTCCTGACTTTC.

This chain joins TRBV9 and TRBJ2-3; 8 bases match TRBD1. V dropped 3 bases and J dropped 6; count of bases not matched to a gene: 12. The CDR3 contains 16 residues. The germline V gene has CDR1 SGDLS and CDR2 YYNGEE. The CDR3 nucleotides are TGTGCCAGCAGCGGCCAGGACAGGGTATATACGGATACGCAGTATTTT. Translating gives CASSGQDRVYTDTQYF.